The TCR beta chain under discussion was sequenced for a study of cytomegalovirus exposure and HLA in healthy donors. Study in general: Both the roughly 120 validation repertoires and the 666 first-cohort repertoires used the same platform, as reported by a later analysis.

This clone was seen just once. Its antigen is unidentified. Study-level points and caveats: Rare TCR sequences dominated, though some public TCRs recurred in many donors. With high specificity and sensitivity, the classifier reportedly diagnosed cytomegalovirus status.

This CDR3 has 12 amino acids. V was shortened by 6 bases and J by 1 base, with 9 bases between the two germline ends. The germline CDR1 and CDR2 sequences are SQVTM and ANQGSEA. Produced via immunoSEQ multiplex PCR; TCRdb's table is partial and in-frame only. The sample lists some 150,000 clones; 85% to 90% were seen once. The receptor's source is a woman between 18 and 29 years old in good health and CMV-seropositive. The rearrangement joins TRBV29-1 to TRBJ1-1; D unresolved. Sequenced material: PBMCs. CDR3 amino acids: CSVLTGNTEAFF. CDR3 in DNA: TGCAGCGTCCTTACGGGGAACACTGAAGCTTTCTTT.